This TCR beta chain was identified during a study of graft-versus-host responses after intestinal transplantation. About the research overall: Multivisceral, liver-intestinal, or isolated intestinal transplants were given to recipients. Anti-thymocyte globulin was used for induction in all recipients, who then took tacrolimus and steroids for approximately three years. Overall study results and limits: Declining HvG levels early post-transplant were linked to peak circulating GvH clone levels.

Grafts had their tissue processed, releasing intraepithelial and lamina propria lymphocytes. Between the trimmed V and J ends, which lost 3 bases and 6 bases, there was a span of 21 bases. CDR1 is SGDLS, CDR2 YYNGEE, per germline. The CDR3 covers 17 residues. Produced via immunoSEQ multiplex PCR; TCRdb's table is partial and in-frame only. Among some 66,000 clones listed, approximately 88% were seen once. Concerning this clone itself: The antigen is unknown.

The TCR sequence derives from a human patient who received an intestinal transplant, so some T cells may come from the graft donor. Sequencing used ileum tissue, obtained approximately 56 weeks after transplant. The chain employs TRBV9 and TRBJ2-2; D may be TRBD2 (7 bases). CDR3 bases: TGTGCCAGCAGCGCCCCTCTGAAGGGGGGGAGCTCCGGGGAGCTGTTTTTT. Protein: CASSAPLKGGSSGELFF.